A single T cell receptor (beta chain) is shown here with its context. As yet, its antigen is unknown. Clones were read by immunoSEQ multiplex PCR, and TCRdb kept only the in-frame ones, dropping some. Among 75,000 to 95,000 clones, around 90% were seen once, and the ten largest hold 6% to 8.5%. The junction had 8 bases not matched to a gene; V was cut back by 1 base and J by 2 bases. The CDR3 is made up of 17 amino acids. Per germline, CDR1 MNHNS and CDR2 SASEGT. This sample was included in a study of T cell responses to AZD1222 COVID-19 vaccine. General study results and limits: AZD1222 recipients seropositive at baseline numbered only 5 to 7. The peak T cell response came first, and repertoires were sampled only after it. Reports say nearly half of spike-specific TCRs go after unmutated variant regions.

The sequence derives from an adult in good health. The chain uses TRBV6-1 and TRBJ1-5; 7 nucleotides agree with TRBD1. This specimen was peripheral blood, taken on day 0 of MenACWY control vaccination. The CDR3 here is CASSEGQGIVRNQPQHF. CDR3 sequence (DNA): TGTGCCAGCAGTGAAGGACAGGGCATCGTCCGCAATCAGCCCCAGCATTTT.